Sequencing of this TCR beta chain was carried out in a study of OX40 agonist ivuxolimab in advanced cancers. Germline CDR1 and CDR2: SGHDN and FVKESK. The trim removed 4 bases at V and 10 bases at J, leaving 8 bases unmatched. The CDR3 spans 13 residues. Produced via immunoSEQ multiplex PCR; TCRdb's table is partial and in-frame only. The sample lists fewer than 120,000 clones, roughly nine tenths seen once, with 0.27% in the top ten. The sequences come from CD4+ or CD8+ T cells sorted from blood, collected in a trial of the OX40 agonist ivuxolimab. This sequence was found in an adult with an advanced solid tumor such as melanoma, head and neck, liver or kidney cancer. V usage is TRBV14 and J usage is TRBJ1-1, with 8 bases that match TRBD1. CDR3 loop: CASSRYPGQGAFF. CDR3 DNA: TGTGCCAGCAGCCGCTATCCTGGACAGGGAGCTTTCTTT.